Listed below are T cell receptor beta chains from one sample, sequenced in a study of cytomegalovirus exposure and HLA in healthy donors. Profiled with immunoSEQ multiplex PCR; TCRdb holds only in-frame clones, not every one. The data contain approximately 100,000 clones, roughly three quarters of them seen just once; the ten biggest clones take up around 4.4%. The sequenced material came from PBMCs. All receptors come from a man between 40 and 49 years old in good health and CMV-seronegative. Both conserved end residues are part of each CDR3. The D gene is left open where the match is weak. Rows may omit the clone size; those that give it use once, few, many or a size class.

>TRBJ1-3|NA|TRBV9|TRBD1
TGTGCCAGCAGCCCCCTAGGACAGGGCACTGGAAACACCATATATTTT
CASSPLGQGTGNTIYF
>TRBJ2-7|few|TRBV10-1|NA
TGCGCCAGCAGTTTGGCAGGGACCTACGAGCAGTACTTC
CASSLAGTYEQYF
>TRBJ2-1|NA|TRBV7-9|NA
TGTGCCAGCAGCTGGATCGTGGGGGGATCCTACAATGAGCAGTTCTTC
CASSWIVGGSYNEQFF
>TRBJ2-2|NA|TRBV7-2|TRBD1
TGTGCCAGCAGCTTACGACAGGGGGCAGGCACCGGGGAGCTGTTTTTT
CASSLRQGAGTGELFF
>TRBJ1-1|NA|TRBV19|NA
TGTGCCAGTAGTATCCCCGGGACACCGAACACTGAAGCTTTCTTT
CASSIPGTPNTEAFF
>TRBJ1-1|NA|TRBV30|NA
TGTGCCTGGACCGCGGGCGGTTCTGAAGCTTTCTTT
CAWTAGGSEAFF
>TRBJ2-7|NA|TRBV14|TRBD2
TGTGCCAGCAGCCTTAGCGGGGGGCCTTATTACGAGCAGTACTTC
CASSLSGGPYYEQYF
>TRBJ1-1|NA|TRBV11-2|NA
TGTGCCAGCAGCTTAGGGGCAGGGCACAACACTGAAGCTTTCTTT
CASSLGAGHNTEAFF
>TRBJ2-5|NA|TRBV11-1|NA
TGTGCCAGCAGCTTAATGGGCCAGGTATCTCAAGAGACCCAGTACTTC
CASSLMGQVSQETQYF
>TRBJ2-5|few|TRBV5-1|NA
TGCGCCAGCAGCTTAGGAACAGGGATGGAGACCCAGTACTTC
CASSLGTGMETQYF
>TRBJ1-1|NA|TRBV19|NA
TGTGCCAGTATCGGGACACGGAACACTGAAGCTTTCTTT
CASIGTRNTEAFF
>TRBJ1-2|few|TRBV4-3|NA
TGCGCCAGCAGCCCGGACTATGGTGGCTACACCTTC
CASSPDYGGYTF
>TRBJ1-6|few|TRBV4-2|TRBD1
TGTGCCAGCAGCCAGGGGACAGGCGAATCTTCACCCCTCCACTTT
CASSQGTGESSPLHF
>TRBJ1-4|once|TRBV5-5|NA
TGTGCCAGCAGCTTGGAGGCCAGGATAAATGAAAAACTGTTTTTT
CASSLEARINEKLFF